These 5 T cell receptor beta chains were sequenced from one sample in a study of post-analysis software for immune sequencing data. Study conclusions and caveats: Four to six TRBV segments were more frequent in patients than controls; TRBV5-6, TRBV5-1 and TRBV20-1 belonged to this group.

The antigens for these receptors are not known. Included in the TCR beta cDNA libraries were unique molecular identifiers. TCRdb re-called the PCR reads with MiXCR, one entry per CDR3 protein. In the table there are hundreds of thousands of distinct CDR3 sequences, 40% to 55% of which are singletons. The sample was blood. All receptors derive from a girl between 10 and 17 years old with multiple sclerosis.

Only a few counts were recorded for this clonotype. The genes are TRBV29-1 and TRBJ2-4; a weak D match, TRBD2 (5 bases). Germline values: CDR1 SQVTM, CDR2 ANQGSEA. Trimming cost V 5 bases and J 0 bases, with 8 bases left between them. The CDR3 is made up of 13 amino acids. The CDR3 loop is CSVRGLAKNIQYF. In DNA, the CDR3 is TGCAGCGTTCGAGGGCTAGCCAAAAACATTCAGTACTTC.

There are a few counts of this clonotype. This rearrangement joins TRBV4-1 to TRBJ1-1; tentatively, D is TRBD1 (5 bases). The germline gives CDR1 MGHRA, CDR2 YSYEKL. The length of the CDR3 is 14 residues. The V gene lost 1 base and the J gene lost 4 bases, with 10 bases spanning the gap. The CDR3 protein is CASSQVYGGTEAFF. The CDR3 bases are TGCGCCAGCAGCCAAGTGTATGGGGGCACTGAAGCTTTCTTT.

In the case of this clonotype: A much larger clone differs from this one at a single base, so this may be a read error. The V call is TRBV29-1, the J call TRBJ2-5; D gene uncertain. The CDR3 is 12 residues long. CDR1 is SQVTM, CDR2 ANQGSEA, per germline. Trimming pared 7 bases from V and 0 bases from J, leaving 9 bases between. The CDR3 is CSGRRYQETQYF. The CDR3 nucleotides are TGCAGCGGTCGACGGTACCAAGAGACCCAGTACTTC.

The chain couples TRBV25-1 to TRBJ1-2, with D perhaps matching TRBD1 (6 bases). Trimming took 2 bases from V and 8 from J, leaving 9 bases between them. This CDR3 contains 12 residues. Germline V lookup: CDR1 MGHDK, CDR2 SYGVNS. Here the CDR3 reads CASSEPGVGYTF. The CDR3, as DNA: TGTGCCAGCAGTGAACCAGGGGTCGGCTACACCTTC.

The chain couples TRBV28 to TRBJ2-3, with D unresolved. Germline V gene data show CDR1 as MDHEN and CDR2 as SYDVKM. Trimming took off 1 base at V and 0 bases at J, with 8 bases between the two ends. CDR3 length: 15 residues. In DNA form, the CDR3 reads TGTGCCAGCAGTTTATTACGGCCAAGCACAGATACGCAGTATTTT. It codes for CASSLLRPSTDTQYF.